This T cell receptor (beta chain) is from a study of breast tumors, draining lymph nodes, adjacent tissues. Losses at the gene ends were 4 bases for V and 6 bases for J; bases not matched to a gene: 16. CDR1 and CDR2 from the germline V gene are SGHRS and YFSETQ. This CDR3 has 18 residues. Turning to this clonotype: Its antigen is unidentified.

Study-wide findings and caveats: Luminal-like breast cancer showed significantly higher tumor–nontumor repertoire similarity than basal-like. Tumor T cell lymph node origin was a supported hypothesis, not proven. Tumor repertoires ranked between lymph nodes and nontumor tissue in diversity, with V and J gene preferences.

Using its own MiXCR run on the multiplex PCR reads, TCRdb lists one record per CDR3 protein. The sample consists of approximately 180,000 distinct CDR3 sequences, around 33% of them appearing once. Axillary draining lymph nodes of breast cancer patients supplied the node samples. This clonotype was obtained from a female donor with breast cancer. Some clones in this sample may be carry-over from other donors' samples. The rearrangement uses TRBV5-1 and TRBJ1-6; 7 bases are a match to TRBD1. Sequenced input: axillary lymph node tissue. CDR3 region: CASSPGQEAGKGNSPLHF. The CDR3 DNA follows: TGCGCCAGCAGCCCCGGACAGGAAGCAGGGAAAGGTAATTCACCCCTCCACTTT.